There are a few counts of the clone carrying this T cell receptor (beta chain). With 0 bases clipped from V and 11 bases from J, the junction kept 9 bases outside the gene matches. This CDR3 is 16 amino acids long. The V gene's germline CDR1 is WSHSY and CDR2 SAAADI. The authors built TCR beta libraries using iRepertoire HTBI primers and Arm-PCR of CDR3 regions. TCRdb independently ran MiXCR on the multiplex PCR reads; one entry per CDR3 protein. In the table there are roughly 500,000 distinct CDR3 sequences, 12% to 15% of which are singletons. Time point given: newly diagnosed GD, antithyroid drugs for less than 3 months. PBMC-extracted RNA yielded the TCR library. A blood draw put about 8.2 milliliters of peripheral blood into EDTA tubes. This sample is drawn from a study of regulatory T cells in long-lasting Graves disease. These records were also assigned to another study, of T cells in Graves' hyperthyroidism and ophthalmopathy.

The sequencing used peripheral blood mononuclear cells (PBMCs), collected at new diagnosis, from a patient treated with antithyroid drugs. The chain uses TRBV10-2 and TRBJ1-3, with TRBD1 matching over 11 bases. This receptor was taken from a woman between 50 and 59 years old with Graves disease. The CDR3 DNA sequence: TGCGCCAGCAGTGAGTCGAGAGGACAGGGGGCAGGATCCATATATTTT. It encodes CASSESRGQGAGSIYF.